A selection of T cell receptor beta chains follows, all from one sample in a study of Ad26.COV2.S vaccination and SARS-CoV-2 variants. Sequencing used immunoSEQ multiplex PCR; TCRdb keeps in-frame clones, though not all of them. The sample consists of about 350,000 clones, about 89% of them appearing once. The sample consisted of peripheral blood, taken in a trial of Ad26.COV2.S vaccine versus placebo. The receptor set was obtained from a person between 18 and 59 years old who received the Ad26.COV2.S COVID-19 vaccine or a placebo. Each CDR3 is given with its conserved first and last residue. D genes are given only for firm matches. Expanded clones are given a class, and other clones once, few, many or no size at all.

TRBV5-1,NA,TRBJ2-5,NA,CASSDKYVRDQETQYF,TGCGCCAGCAGCGATAAATACGTTCGGGACCAAGAGACCCAGTACTTC
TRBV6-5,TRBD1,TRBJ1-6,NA,CASSLTGGTYNSPLHF,TGTGCCAGCAGTTTGACAGGGGGCACATATAATTCACCCCTCCACTTT
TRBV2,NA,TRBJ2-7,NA,CASSQETYEQYF,TGTGCCAGCAGTCAGGAAACCTACGAGCAGTACTTC
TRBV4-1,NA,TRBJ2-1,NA,CASSQLQGQGGRGQFF,TGCGCCAGCAGCCAATTACAAGGACAAGGGGGGAGAGGGCAGTTCTTC
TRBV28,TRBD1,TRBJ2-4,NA,CASSSLTGLAKNIQYF,TGTGCCAGCAGTTCCTTGACAGGGTTAGCCAAAAACATTCAGTACTTC
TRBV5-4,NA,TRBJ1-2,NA,CASSAPGDSLNYGYTF,TGTGCCAGCAGCGCGCCCGGGGACTCCCTGAACTATGGCTACACCTTC
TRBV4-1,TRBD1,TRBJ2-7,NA,CASSQAGTGIHEQYF,TGCGCCAGCAGCCAAGCCGGGACAGGGATCCACGAGCAGTACTTC
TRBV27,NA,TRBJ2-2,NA,CASSFRREGTGELFF,TGTGCCAGCAGTTTTCGGAGGGAAGGCACCGGGGAGCTGTTTTTT
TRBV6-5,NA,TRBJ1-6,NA,CASSYGPSNSPLHF,TGTGCCAGCAGTTACGGGCCGTCTAATTCACCCCTCCACTTT
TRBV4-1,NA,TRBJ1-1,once,CASSQGVQGTNTEAFF,TGCGCCAGCAGCCAAGGAGTCCAGGGGACGAACACTGAAGCTTTCTTT
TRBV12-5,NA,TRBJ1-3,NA,CASGLVGGRTGNTIYF,TGTGCTAGTGGTTTGGTCGGGGGACGTACTGGAAACACCATATATTTT
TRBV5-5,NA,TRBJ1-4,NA,CASSPWANEKLFF,TGTGCCAGCAGCCCTTGGGCTAATGAAAAACTGTTTTTT
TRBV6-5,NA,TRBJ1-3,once,CASTRMRSGNTIYF,TGTGCCAGCACCCGAATGAGGTCTGGAAACACCATATATTTT
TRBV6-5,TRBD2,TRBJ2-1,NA,CASSLAGNSYNEQFF,TGTGCCAGCAGTCTAGCGGGAAACTCCTACAATGAGCAGTTCTTC
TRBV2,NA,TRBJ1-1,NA,CARTRTENTEAFF,TGTGCCAGAACGCGGACAGAGAACACTGAAGCTTTCTTT
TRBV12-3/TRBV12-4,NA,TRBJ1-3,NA,CASSPPNRNTIYF,TGTGCCAGCAGTCCACCTAATCGAAACACCATATATTTT
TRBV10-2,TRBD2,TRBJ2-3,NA,CASSDPSGGRDTQYF,TGCGCCAGCAGTGACCCTAGCGGGGGACGGGATACGCAGTATTTT
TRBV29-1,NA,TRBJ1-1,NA,CSVKGDPNTEAFF,TGCAGCGTAAAGGGGGATCCGAACACTGAAGCTTTCTTT
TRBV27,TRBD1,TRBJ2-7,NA,CASSPGTAGYEQYF,TGTGCCAGCAGTCCCGGGACAGCTGGCTACGAGCAGTACTTC
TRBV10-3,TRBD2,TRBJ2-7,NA,CAIRAGGNSGTYEQYF,TGTGCCATCAGAGCCGGGGGGAACTCCGGGACCTACGAGCAGTACTTC
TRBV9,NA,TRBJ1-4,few,CASSVSGSTNEKLFF,TGTGCCAGCAGCGTATCGGGTTCAACTAATGAAAAACTGTTTTTT
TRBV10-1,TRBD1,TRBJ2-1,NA,CASRMTGGDEQFF,TGCGCCAGCAGAATGACAGGGGGCGATGAGCAGTTCTTC
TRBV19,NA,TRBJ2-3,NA,CASSTVAEPSTDTQYF,TGTGCCAGTAGTACCGTAGCGGAACCGAGCACAGATACGCAGTATTTT
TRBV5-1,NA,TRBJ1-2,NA,CASSFRDNYGYTF,TGCGCCAGCAGCTTCCGGGACAACTATGGCTACACCTTC
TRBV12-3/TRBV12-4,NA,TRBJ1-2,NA,CASSPGVAYGYTF,TGTGCCAGCAGCCCTGGCGTCGCCTATGGCTACACCTTC
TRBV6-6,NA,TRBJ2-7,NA,CASSQDSVSYEQYF,TGTGCCAGCAGTCAGGACAGCGTTTCTTACGAGCAGTACTTC
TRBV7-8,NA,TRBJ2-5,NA,CASSLEPGTTQETQYF,TGTGCCAGCAGCTTAGAGCCCGGGACAACCCAAGAGACCCAGTACTTC
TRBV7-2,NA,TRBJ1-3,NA,CASSLGPPGTGNTIYF,TGTGCCAGCAGCTTAGGGCCCCCAGGGACGGGAAACACCATATATTTT
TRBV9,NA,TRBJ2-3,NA,CASSVGGSGTDTQYF,TGTGCCAGCAGCGTAGGGGGGTCTGGGACAGATACGCAGTATTTT
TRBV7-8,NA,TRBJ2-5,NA,CASSLAYQQETQYF,TGTGCCAGCAGCTTAGCGTATCAGCAAGAGACCCAGTACTTC
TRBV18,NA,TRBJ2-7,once,CASSPQQGGVHEQYF,TGTGCCAGCTCACCACAACAGGGGGGGGTCCACGAGCAGTACTTC
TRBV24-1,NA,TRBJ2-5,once,CATSAPGLQETQYF,TGTGCCACCAGTGCCCCGGGACTCCAAGAGACCCAGTACTTC
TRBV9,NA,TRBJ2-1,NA,CASSDDWSWNEQFF,TGTGCCAGCAGCGATGACTGGAGTTGGAATGAGCAGTTCTTC